This T cell receptor beta chain was obtained from a study of somatic mutations in cytotoxic T cells in rheumatoid arthritis. At the level of the study: At nearly 100% purity, some V beta antibody-stained T-cell populations were flow-sorted, and these included V beta1+ cells that were sequenced for TCRB. The study, taken as a whole, reports: In rheumatoid arthritis patients, the slight underrepresentation of TRBV07 was not adjusted for multiple comparisons.

Isolation of CD4+ and CD8+ cells used positive magnetic bead selection, with purity checked by flow cytometry. With respect to this clone: The antigen remains undetermined.

Trimming cost V 2 bases and J 0 bases; bases outside gene matches: 10. CDR3 length: 19 residues. The V gene's germline CDR1 is MNHEY and CDR2 SMNVEV (reference sequence). TCRdb's table, derived via immunoSEQ multiplex PCR, lists solely in-frame clones and lacks some. Among around 13,000 clones listed, just under 80% were seen once. The chain couples TRBV27 to TRBJ2-3, with TRBD2 matching 11 bases. Sequenced: CD8+ T cells sorted from blood. The clonotype originates from an adult with rheumatoid arthritis. CDR3 sequence reads: CASSLQTSGSRWSTDTQYF. CDR3 sequence (DNA): TGTGCCAGCAGTTTACAAACTAGCGGGAGTCGATGGAGCACAGATACGCAGTATTTT.